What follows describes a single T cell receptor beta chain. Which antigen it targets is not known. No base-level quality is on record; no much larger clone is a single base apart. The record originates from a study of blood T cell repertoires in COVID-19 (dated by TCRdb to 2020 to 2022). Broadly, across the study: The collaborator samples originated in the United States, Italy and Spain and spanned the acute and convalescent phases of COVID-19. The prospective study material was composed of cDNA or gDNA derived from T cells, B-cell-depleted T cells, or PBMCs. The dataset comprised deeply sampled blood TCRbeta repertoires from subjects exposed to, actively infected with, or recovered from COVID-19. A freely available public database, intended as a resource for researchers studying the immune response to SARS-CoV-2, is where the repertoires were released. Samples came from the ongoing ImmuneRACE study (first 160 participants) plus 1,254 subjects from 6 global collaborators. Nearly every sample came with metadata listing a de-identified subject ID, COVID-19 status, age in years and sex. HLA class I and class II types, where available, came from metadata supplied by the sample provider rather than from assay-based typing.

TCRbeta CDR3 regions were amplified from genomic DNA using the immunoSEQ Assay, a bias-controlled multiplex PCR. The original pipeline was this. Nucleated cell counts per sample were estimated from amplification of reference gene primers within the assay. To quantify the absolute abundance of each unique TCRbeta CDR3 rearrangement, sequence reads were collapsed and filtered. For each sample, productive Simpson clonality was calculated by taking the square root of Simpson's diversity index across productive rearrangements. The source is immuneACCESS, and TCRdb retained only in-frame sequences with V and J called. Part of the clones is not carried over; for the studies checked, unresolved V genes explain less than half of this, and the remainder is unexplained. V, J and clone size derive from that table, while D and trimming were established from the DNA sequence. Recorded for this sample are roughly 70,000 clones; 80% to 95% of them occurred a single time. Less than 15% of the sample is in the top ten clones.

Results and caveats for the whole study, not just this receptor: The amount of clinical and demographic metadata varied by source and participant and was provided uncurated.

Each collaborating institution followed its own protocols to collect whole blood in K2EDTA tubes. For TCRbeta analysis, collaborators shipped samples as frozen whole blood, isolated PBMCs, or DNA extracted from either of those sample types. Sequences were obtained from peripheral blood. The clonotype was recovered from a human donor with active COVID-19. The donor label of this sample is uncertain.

The DNA sequence is TGTGCCAGCAGCTTATCCCGGACAGGGCCGGAGACCCAGTACTTC. Its protein reads: CASSLSRTGPETQYF. Here the chain combines TRBV7-2 and TRBJ2-5; 8 bases in the middle match TRBD1. For this chain, trimming is 2 bases at the V end and 5 bases at the J end, and the number of junction bases without a gene match is 7. The CDR1 and CDR2 encoded by the germline V gene are SGHTA and FQGNSA. There are 15 amino acids in the CDR3, from cysteine to phenylalanine inclusive. The sequence is cut down to CDR3 DNA, 45 bases in frame from base 1.